Below are 17 T cell receptor beta chains sequenced from a single sample in a study of vaccination and CD4 T cells after COVID-19. One entry per CDR3 protein, called by TCRdb with MiXCR from the PCR reads. Seen here are 20,000 or so distinct CDR3 sequences, roughly 53% observed once, and the top ten hold 1% to 1.4%. The specimen comprised CD4+ T cells from blood, sampled before SARS-CoV-2 vaccination. The receptors come from a human donor who had recovered from COVID-19.

This clonotype was counted only a few times. This chain connects TRBV6-2 or TRBV6-3 to TRBJ1-2, with a weak D call TRBD1 (6 bases). The CDR3 has 12 amino acids. Trimming left V 5 bases short and J 10 bases short, with 14 bases between. From germline, CDR1 is MNHEY and CDR2 SVGEGT. CDR3 coding DNA: TGTGCCAGCAGTGACCCCCCAGGGGCCTACACCTTC. Its protein product is CASSDPPGAYTF.

The chain joins TRBV20-1 to TRBJ2-1, with 9 bases aligning to TRBD2. The CDR3 extends over 17 amino acids. The germline gives CDR1 DFQATT, CDR2 SNEGSKA (reference sequence). The trim removed 7 bases at V and 8 bases at J, leaving 21 bases unmatched. This CDR3 is CSVAGGLAGTLVDEQFF. The CDR3, as DNA: TGCAGTGTAGCAGGAGGGCTAGCGGGAACGTTGGTCGATGAGCAGTTCTTC.

The chain combines TRBV19 with TRBJ2-2; D is possibly TRBD1 (6 bases). Germline CDR1 is LNHDA and CDR2 is SQIVND (reference sequence). The V gene lost 7 bases and the J gene lost 0 bases, with 9 bases spanning the gap. The CDR3 sequence is 14 residues long. DNA of the CDR3: TGTGCCAGTAAGGACAGATCGAACACCGGGGAGCTGTTTTTT. Encoded protein: CASKDRSNTGELFF.

This clonotype was picked up one time. V is TRBV11-2 and J is TRBJ2-7; D may be TRBD2 (6 bases). Germline lookup yields CDR1 SGHAT and CDR2 FQNNGV. Trimming shortened V by 5 bases and J by 1 base, and 18 bases separated the two germline ends. The CDR3 is 16 residues long. CDR3: CASSRAGLATSYEQYF. DNA of the CDR3: TGTGCCAGCAGCAGGGCGGGGTTAGCGACTTCCTACGAGCAGTACTTC.

This clonotype came up a few times. V gene TRBV28 combines with J gene TRBJ2-3, with a tentative D call TRBD2 (5 bases). Trimming pared 6 bases from V and 2 bases from J, leaving 15 bases between. Germline CDR1 and CDR2: MDHEN and SYDVKM. CDR3 length: 15 amino acids. The CDR3: CASRTETRPTDTQYF. CDR3 coding DNA: TGTGCCAGCAGAACAGAAACTAGACCCACAGATACGCAGTATTTT.

The chain carries TRBV20-1 and TRBJ2-5, with D possibly matching TRBD2 (6 bases). The CDR3 runs to 13 residues. CDR1 and CDR2 from the germline V gene are DFQATT and SNEGSKA (reference sequence). The V end was cut by 6 bases, the J end by 7 bases, with 18 bases between. The CDR3 coding sequence is TGCAGTGCCTCCGGCGGGACCTCAAGGACCCAGTACTTC. Protein: CSASGGTSRTQYF.

The gene calls are TRBV27 and TRBJ2-5, with D tentatively TRBD2 (5 bases). Trimming pared 5 bases from V and 0 bases from J, leaving 10 bases between. CDR1 and CDR2 from the germline V gene are MNHEY and SMNVEV (reference sequence). This CDR3 contains 14 residues. The CDR3 loop reads CASSPRRDQETQYF. DNA of the CDR3: TGTGCCAGCAGTCCTCGGCGGGACCAAGAGACCCAGTACTTC.

J is TRBJ2-3 and V is TRBV6-1, with D hard to call. Trimming removed 1 base at V and 6 bases at J, with 5 bases between. There are 12 residues in the CDR3. Germline V CDR1 and CDR2: MNHNS, SASEGT. CDR3 residues: CASSEVRDTQYF. The CDR3 DNA reads as TGTGCCAGCAGTGAAGTCCGCGATACGCAGTATTTT.

The chain has TRBV5-1 and TRBJ2-7, with 9 nucleotides matching TRBD1. This CDR3 spans 16 amino acids. The germline CDR1 and CDR2 sequences are SGHRS and YFSETQ. V gave up 3 bases and J gave up 5 bases; unmatched junction bases: 12. CDR3 in amino acids: CASSSGTGPTTHEQYF. CDR3 DNA sequence: TGCGCCAGCAGCTCGGGGACAGGGCCCACCACCCACGAGCAGTACTTC.

This rearrangement joins TRBV19 to TRBJ1-2; 7 nucleotides line up with TRBD1. Germline V gives CDR1 LNHDA, CDR2 SQIVND (reference sequence). The CDR3 length is 17 residues. With V trimmed by 5 bases and J by 8 bases, 20 bases remained unmatched. CDR3 region: CASSGSGTELSSGGYTF. CDR3 DNA: TGTGCCAGTAGTGGGTCCGGGACAGAATTATCCTCCGGGGGCTACACCTTC.

This chain uses TRBV20-1 with TRBJ2-3; 9 bases fit TRBD2. V was pared by 5 bases and J by 1 base, with 4 bases of the junction left unmatched. CDR1 is DFQATT and CDR2 is SNEGSKA in the germline V gene (reference sequence). The CDR3 has 14 amino acids. CDR3 DNA: TGCAGTGCTGATCCTAGCGGGGGCACAGATACGCAGTATTTT. Its translation is CSADPSGGTDTQYF.

In DNA form, the CDR3 reads TGTGCCAGCAGGGGCCCGTATAGCAATCAGCCCCAGCATTTT. Its translation: CASRGPYSNQPQHF. This chain connects TRBV28 to TRBJ1-5, with no clear D. Looked up from germline, CDR1 is MDHEN and CDR2 is SYDVKM. This CDR3 has 14 residues. Trimming took 6 bases from V and 0 from J, leaving 9 bases between them.

The chain joins TRBV20-1 to TRBJ1-1, with 7 bases matching TRBD1. J gave up 4 bases and V 6 bases, and 17 bases lay outside the gene matches. This CDR3 region has 16 residues. Germline-derived CDR1 and CDR2 are DFQATT and SNEGSKA (reference sequence). CDR3 residues: CSAAQGSGGGGTEAFF. CDR3 in DNA: TGCAGTGCCGCACAGGGGTCCGGTGGTGGGGGCACTGAAGCTTTCTTT.

This chain uses TRBV30 with TRBJ2-5; D perhaps matches TRBD1 (5 bases). CDR1 GTSNPN and CDR2 SVGIG come from the germline V gene (reference sequence). Trimming shortened V by 0 bases and J by 3 bases, and 8 bases separated the two germline ends. This CDR3 has 13 amino acids. CDR3 DNA sequence: TGTGCCTGGAGTGTACAGGCTAAAGAGACCCAGTACTTC. Amino acid sequence: CAWSVQAKETQYF.

This clonotype showed up just a few times. This chain uses TRBV19 with TRBJ1-2, with a possible D match to TRBD1 (6 bases). The CDR3 is 14 amino acids. V was pared by 3 bases and J by 2 bases, with 10 bases between. The V gene's germline CDR1 is LNHDA and CDR2 SQIVND (reference sequence). The CDR3 loop is CASSIQGPNYGYTF. For the CDR3, the DNA is TGTGCCAGTAGTATCCAGGGGCCCAACTATGGCTACACCTTC.

In its sample, this clonotype was seen a few times. This chain links TRBV24-1 with TRBJ1-4; tentatively, D is TRBD1 (6 bases). Between the trimmed V and J ends, which lost 2 bases and 8 bases, there was a span of 14 bases. Per the germline V gene, CDR1 is KGHDR and CDR2 is SFDVKD. The CDR3 totals 15 residues. The CDR3 region has the DNA TGTGCCACCAGTGATTCGACAGGAGGGGAGGAAAAACTGTTTTTT. This encodes CATSDSTGGEEKLFF.

The V gene is TRBV18, the J gene TRBJ2-2; no reliable D call. Trimming removed 6 bases from V and 7 bases from J, with 9 bases in between. The CDR3 extends over 12 amino acids. Germline CDR1 KGHSH, CDR2 LQKENI. CDR3 protein: CASSPSVGELFF. In nucleotides, the CDR3 is TGTGCCAGCTCCCCCTCGGTCGGGGAGCTGTTTTTT.